This passage covers 27 T cell receptor beta chains from one sample sequenced in a study of Ad26.COV2.S vaccination and SARS-CoV-2 variants. As for treatment: roughly 18 received Ad26.COV2.S at low or high dose, single or two shots; about five received placebo; per-sample allocation not given. All samples were drawn on day 63, counting from the first vaccine or placebo injection. The method was immunoSEQ multiplex PCR; TCRdb's version includes in-frame clones alone and lacks a portion of them. The profile shows around 340,000 clones, 75% to 90% of them singletons. This material consisted of peripheral blood, taken in a trial of Ad26.COV2.S vaccine versus placebo. The source is a person between 18 and 65 years old who received the Ad26.COV2.S COVID-19 vaccine or a placebo.

The rearrangement uses TRBV29-1 and TRBJ1-1; D is uncertain. Per germline, CDR1 SQVTM and CDR2 ANQGSEA. V was trimmed by 7 bases and J by 10 bases, leaving 10 bases between them. This CDR3 contains 9 residues. The CDR3 sequence is CSAREGAFF. In nucleotides, the CDR3 is TGCAGCGCCCGAGAGGGAGCTTTCTTT.

The chain joins TRBV18 to TRBJ1-1, with unresolved D. This CDR3 comprises 15 residues. Per the germline V gene, CDR1 is KGHSH and CDR2 is LQKENI. Trimming took 4 bases from V and 0 from J, leaving 12 bases between them. The CDR3: CASSLFDPLNTEAFF. DNA of the CDR3: TGTGCCAGCTCACTTTTTGACCCTTTGAACACTGAAGCTTTCTTT.

The chain has TRBV10-3 and TRBJ2-2; TRBD2 agrees at 13 bases. Germline V lookup: CDR1 ENHRY, CDR2 SYGVKD. The V and J ends lost 3 bases and 2 bases, in that order; junction bases with no gene match: 15. The CDR3 extends over 21 amino acids. DNA for the CDR3: TGTGCCATCAGTGACCCATCCCGCCGGACTAGCGGGAGAGACAACACCGGGGAGCTGTTTTTT. Encoded protein: CAISDPSRRTSGRDNTGELFF.

The sample holds a few counts of this clone. The genes are TRBV9 and TRBJ2-7; D remains ambiguous. Deletions cut 0 bases from V and 2 bases from J, with 12 bases between. The CDR3 sequence is 15 residues long. Germline V gene sequence: CDR1 SGDLS, CDR2 YYNGEE. The CDR3 sequence: CASSVAGLGPYEQYF. The CDR3 bases are TGTGCCAGCAGCGTAGCTGGCTTAGGACCCTACGAGCAGTACTTC.

In its sample, this clone was seen a few times. V usage is TRBV19 and J usage is TRBJ1-3, with 9 bases fitting TRBD1. Germline trimming cut 6 bases from V and 5 bases from J; bases unmatched to any gene: 8. Germline V gene data show CDR1 as LNHDA and CDR2 as SQIVND (reference sequence). The CDR3 contains 15 residues. The CDR3 loop is CASSLGTGNRNTIYF. CDR3 nucleotide sequence: TGTGCCAGTAGCCTCGGGACAGGGAATAGAAACACCATATATTTT.

The genes are TRBV4-3 and TRBJ2-3; possible D gene TRBD1, 5 bases. This CDR3 comprises 16 residues. CDR1 is LGHNA, CDR2 YSLEER, per germline. With 4 bases removed from V and 1 base from J, the gap between germline ends came to 15 bases. The CDR3 region is CASSLFQGEGTDTQYF. CDR3 nucleotides: TGCGCCAGCAGCCTGTTTCAGGGCGAGGGCACAGATACGCAGTATTTT.

The chain links TRBV3-1 (or the pseudogene TRBV3-2) to TRBJ2-1, with D possibly matching TRBD2 (6 bases). Trimming pared 4 bases from V and 7 bases from J, leaving 17 bases between. The CDR3 spans 15 residues. The germline V gene encodes CDR1 LGHDT and CDR2 YNNKEL (reference sequence). This CDR3 reads CASSPQGLGTNEQFF. CDR3 nucleotides: TGTGCCAGCAGCCCCCAGGGACTGGGTACTAATGAGCAGTTCTTC.

CDR3 sequence reads: CASSLAQNQPQHF. The DNA for the CDR3 is TGTGCCAGCAGCTTAGCTCAGAATCAGCCCCAGCATTTT. The chain uses TRBV7-2 and TRBJ1-5; D is unresolved. Germline values: CDR1 SGHTA, CDR2 FQGNSA. V lost 0 bases and J lost 4, with 4 bases in between. CDR3 length equals 13 residues.

This chain connects TRBV28 to TRBJ1-1; D is uncertain. V shed 5 bases and J shed 6 bases, with 10 bases lying between them. The CDR3 contains 12 residues. Germline V CDR1 and CDR2: MDHEN, SYDVKM. CDR3 sequence reads: CASSVLGSEAFF. The DNA of the CDR3 is TGTGCCAGCAGTGTACTAGGATCTGAAGCTTTCTTT. Looking up the rest from reference TRBV28 and TRBJ1-1 gives the full variable domain: DVKVTQSSRYLVKRTGEKVFLECVQDMDHENMFWYRQDPGLGLRLIYFSYDVKMKEKGDIPEGYSVSREKKERFSLILESASTNQTSMYLCASSVLGSEAFFGQGTRLTVV.

The CDR3 protein is CATGPSVNEQFF. The CDR3 DNA is TGTGCCACCGGACCCTCGGTTAATGAGCAGTTCTTC. J is TRBJ2-1 and V is TRBV9; D not certain. V lost 9 bases and J 7 bases, leaving 14 bases between the germline ends. The CDR3 is 12 amino acids. Germline CDR1 SGDLS, CDR2 YYNGEE. Full variable domain (missing parts from reference TRBV9 and TRBJ2-1): DSGVTQTPKHLITATGQRVTLRCSPRSGDLSVYWYQQSLDQGLQFLIQYYNGEERAKGNILERFSAQQFPDLHSELNLSSLELGDSALYFCATGPSVNEQFFGPGTRLTVL.

This clone was counted once. The rearrangement joins TRBV18 to TRBJ1-5, with D unresolved. CDR3 length: 15 residues. Germline V CDR1 and CDR2: KGHSH, LQKENI. Trimming stripped 2 bases from V and 0 bases from J, with 8 bases between. CDR3 amino acids: CASSPTGNSNQPQHF. The CDR3 DNA follows: TGTGCCAGCTCACCAACCGGGAATAGCAATCAGCCCCAGCATTTT. Combining the CDR3 with reference TRBV18 and TRBJ1-5 gives the whole variable domain NAGVMQNPRHLVRRRGQEARLRCSPMKGHSHVYWYRQLPEEGLKFMVYLQKENIIDESGMPKERFSAEFPKEGPSILRIQQVVRGDSAAYFCASSPTGNSNQPQHFGDGTRLSIL.

This clone was detected only a few times. V is TRBV24-1 and J is TRBJ2-7, with D possibly TRBD1 on 6 matching bases. Trimming took 5 bases from V and 3 from J, leaving 13 bases between them. CDR3 length equals 14 residues. Germline values: CDR1 KGHDR, CDR2 SFDVKD. CDR3 in amino acids: CATSASGQYYEQYF. DNA for the CDR3: TGTGCCACCAGTGCTTCGGGACAATACTACGAGCAGTACTTC.

The rearrangement uses TRBV6-5 and TRBJ2-3; D remains ambiguous. Trimming cost V 6 bases and J 6 bases, with 7 bases left between them. This CDR3 contains 11 residues. Germline CDR1 MNHEY, CDR2 SVGAGI. The CDR3 loop reads CASREWDTQYF. In nucleotides, the CDR3 is TGTGCCAGCAGAGAGTGGGATACGCAGTATTTT.

The chain is built from TRBV28 and TRBJ2-5, with D perhaps being TRBD1 or TRBD2 (5 bases each). Per germline, CDR1 MDHEN and CDR2 SYDVKM. Trimming took 6 bases from V and 3 from J, leaving 17 bases between them. This CDR3 contains 15 residues. CDR3 in DNA: TGTGCCAGCAGGTACCCGGGACCACAAAAAGAGACCCAGTACTTC. Amino acid sequence: CASRYPGPQKETQYF. Looking up the rest from reference TRBV28 and TRBJ2-5 gives the full variable domain: DVKVTQSSRYLVKRTGEKVFLECVQDMDHENMFWYRQDPGLGLRLIYFSYDVKMKEKGDIPEGYSVSREKKERFSLILESASTNQTSMYLCASRYPGPQKETQYFGPGTRLLVL.

The gene calls are TRBV6-5 and TRBJ1-2; D not resolved. Trimming took off 6 bases at V and 3 bases at J, with 11 bases between the two ends. The CDR3 loop spans 13 amino acids. Germline V gene lookup returns CDR1 MNHEY and CDR2 SVGAGI. CDR3 sequence (DNA): TGTGCCAGCAGCCCACTAAGGGACTATGGCTACACCTTC. Amino acids: CASSPLRDYGYTF.

This clone was counted only a few times. This chain links TRBV28 with TRBJ2-5; 7 bases agree with TRBD1. This CDR3 is 13 amino acids long. V was pared by 5 bases and J by 4 bases, with 4 bases of the junction left unmatched. CDR1 is MDHEN, CDR2 SYDVKM, per germline. The CDR3 sequence is CASSLGQLETQYF. CDR3 nucleotides: TGTGCCAGCAGTCTGGGACAGTTAGAGACCCAGTACTTC.

This chain connects TRBV12-5 to TRBJ1-2, with a weak D call TRBD1 (5 bases). CDR1 is LGHNT and CDR2 is FRNRAP in the germline V gene. V was shortened by 7 bases and J by 8 bases, with 14 bases between the two germline ends. This CDR3 comprises 12 residues. The CDR3 DNA reads as TGTGCTAGTGACCAGGGCGGAGAGGGCTACACCTTC. It encodes CASDQGGEGYTF.

The chain is built from TRBV27 and TRBJ1-1; D may be TRBD1 (5 bases). Germline V CDR1 and CDR2: MNHEY, SMNVEV (reference sequence). This CDR3 has 16 amino acids. V gave up 5 bases and J gave up 4 bases, with 20 bases separating them. CDR3 region: CASSPWTGASGTEAFF. CDR3 DNA: TGTGCCAGCAGTCCATGGACTGGGGCCTCGGGCACTGAAGCTTTCTTT.

This clone was counted ten times or more. The rearrangement links TRBV2 to TRBJ1-1; 7 bases map to TRBD1. J gave up 7 bases and V 6 bases, and 5 bases lay outside the gene matches. This CDR3 is 12 amino acids long. Germline-derived CDR1 and CDR2 are SNHLY and FYNNEI. The CDR3 is CASSPRQGEAFF. In DNA, the CDR3 is TGTGCCAGCAGCCCCCGACAGGGTGAAGCTTTCTTT.

This clone has a handful of counts. The chain joins TRBV7-9 to TRBJ1-2; D gene uncertain. This CDR3 is 12 amino acids long. Germline lookup yields CDR1 SEHNR and CDR2 FQNEAQ (reference sequence). V shed 0 bases and J shed 6 bases, with 5 bases lying between them. DNA of the CDR3: TGTGCCAGCAGCTTAGCGTGGGATGGCTACACCTTC. It yields the protein CASSLAWDGYTF.

V and J are TRBV7-8 and TRBJ2-2; 7 bases match TRBD1. The CDR3 length is 14 residues. Germline CDR1 is SGHVS and CDR2 is FQNEAQ. J lost 5 bases, V lost 5 bases, and 5 bases had no gene match. This CDR3 is CASSPGTATGELFF. CDR3 DNA: TGTGCCAGCAGCCCAGGGACAGCTACCGGGGAGCTGTTTTTT.

This clone was observed a handful of times. V and J are TRBV11-1 and TRBJ2-7, with TRBD1 matching over 12 bases. The CDR3 runs 13 residues. The V gene end was trimmed by 4 bases and the J gene end by 5 bases; junction bases not matched to a gene: 0. Germline lookup yields CDR1 SGHAT and CDR2 FQDESV (reference sequence). In nucleotides, the CDR3 is TGTGCCAGCAGCTGGGACAGGGGGCACGAGCAGTACTTC. It translates to CASSWDRGHEQYF.

The V gene is TRBV6-2 or TRBV6-3, the J gene TRBJ2-2; 7 positions agree with TRBD1. This CDR3 is 17 amino acids long. The germline V gene has CDR1 MNHEY and CDR2 SVGEGT. The V segment lost 2 bases and the J segment 5 bases; nucleotides outside the gene matches: 11. As DNA, the CDR3 is TGTGCCAGCAGTTACCCCTCCGGACAGGCAGAAACCGGGGAGCTGTTTTTT. It codes for CASSYPSGQAETGELFF.

The rearrangement joins TRBV7-9 to TRBJ1-2; D ambiguous. The CDR3 sequence is 12 residues long. V lost 1 base, J lost 4 bases, and 4 bases lay in between. CDR1 and CDR2 (germline): SEHNR, FQNEAQ (reference sequence). Here the CDR3 reads CASSLEGYGYTF. The CDR3 DNA reads as TGTGCCAGCAGCTTAGAAGGCTATGGCTACACCTTC.

This chain links TRBV9 with TRBJ2-7, with D maybe TRBD1 (6 bases). V lost 3 bases to trimming and J lost 7 bases, with 17 bases between them. Germline-derived CDR1 and CDR2 are SGDLS and YYNGEE. The CDR3 is 14 amino acids. The CDR3 sequence: CASSGTGTSWEQYF. The CDR3, as DNA: TGTGCCAGCAGCGGAACAGGGACCTCCTGGGAGCAGTACTTC.

The chain is built from TRBV6-5 and TRBJ2-2, with no clear D. This CDR3 is built from 14 residues. V was pared by 11 bases and J by 7 bases, with 20 bases between. The germline CDR1 and CDR2 sequences are MNHEY and SVGAGI. The CDR3 nucleotides read TGTGCCTCTCAGGCCCGGTACCGGCACGGGGAGCTGTTTTTT. Protein product: CASQARYRHGELFF.

The rearrangement uses TRBV5-1 and TRBJ2-2; D not certain. This CDR3 comprises 13 residues. Trimming cost V 0 bases and J 4 bases, with 4 bases left between them. Germline V gene lookup returns CDR1 SGHRS and CDR2 YFSETQ. Here the CDR3 DNA reads TGCGCCAGCAGCTTGGATGGCACCGGGGAGCTGTTTTTT. Encoded protein: CASSLDGTGELFF.